The clone carrying this T cell receptor (beta chain) showed up just once. Clones were read by immunoSEQ multiplex PCR, and TCRdb kept only the in-frame ones, dropping some. The sample has about 180,000 clones; more than 70% are singletons. The data were taken from a study of blood T cell repertoires in COVID-19. Study overall: The cDNA or gDNA used as material had been derived from T cells, B-cell-depleted T cells, or PBMCs.

In germline, CDR1 is SGHTA, CDR2 FQGNSA. V dropped 3 bases and J dropped 8 bases, with 5 bases sitting between them. The CDR3 covers 12 residues. This chain joins TRBV7-2 and TRBJ1-6; no clear D gene. The TCR originated in a person aged 70 to 85 with COVID-19, enrolled during active disease. The material sequenced was peripheral blood. The CDR3: CASSFFDSPLHF. CDR3 nucleotide sequence: TGTGCCAGCAGCTTTTTCGATTCACCCCTCCACTTT.